Given below is one T cell receptor (beta chain) in context. Documented time point: pre-treatment sample, taken before nivolumab and TIL therapy. Stage 4 NSCLC adults joined between October 2017 and January 2020. From germline, CDR1 is SGHTA and CDR2 FQGNSA. J lost 3 bases, V lost 4 bases, and 7 bases had no gene match. The CDR3 consists of 17 residues. This sample is part of a study of TIL therapy for anti-PD-1-resistant metastatic lung cancer. Study at large: Half of patients were current or former smokers.

The libraries were made with immunoSEQ v3. Survey-level samples got some 2 million read pairs; deep-level samples got about 5-6 million. Sequenced by immunoSEQ multiplex PCR; TCRdb stores in-frame clones only, minus some. This repertoire shows under 60,000 clones, about 86% found once; its top ten account for less than 6%. The specimen was blood, collected at baseline. The chain joins TRBV7-2 to TRBJ2-4, with 12 bases identical to TRBD1. The sequence came from a person aged 25-79 years with non-small cell lung cancer. For the CDR3, the DNA is TGTGCCAGCAGCTGGCCGGGACAGGGGGCAGGCAAAAACATTCAGTACTTC. It is translated as CASSWPGQGAGKNIQYF.